This TCR beta chain emerged from a study of control samples from healthy donors and cancer patients. The V gene lost 6 bases and the J gene lost 2 bases, with 14 bases spanning the gap. The CDR3 is 15 residues long. Germline CDR1 reads SNHLY; CDR2 reads FYNNEI. Repertoires were generated with immunoSEQ multiplex PCR, while TCRdb's copy carries only in-frame clones and drops some. The sample comprises about 410,000 clones, 80% to 95% of which are singletons, and 5.5% to 8% rests with the top ten. The sample was PBMCs. This TCR derives from a man aged 35 to 55 with head and neck cancer. The chain joins TRBV2 to TRBJ1-5; tentative D call: TRBD1 (6 bases). The CDR3 coding sequence is TGTGCCAGCAGCCGCGACAGGATAGGCAATCAGCCCCAGCATTTT. It is translated as CASSRDRIGNQPQHF.